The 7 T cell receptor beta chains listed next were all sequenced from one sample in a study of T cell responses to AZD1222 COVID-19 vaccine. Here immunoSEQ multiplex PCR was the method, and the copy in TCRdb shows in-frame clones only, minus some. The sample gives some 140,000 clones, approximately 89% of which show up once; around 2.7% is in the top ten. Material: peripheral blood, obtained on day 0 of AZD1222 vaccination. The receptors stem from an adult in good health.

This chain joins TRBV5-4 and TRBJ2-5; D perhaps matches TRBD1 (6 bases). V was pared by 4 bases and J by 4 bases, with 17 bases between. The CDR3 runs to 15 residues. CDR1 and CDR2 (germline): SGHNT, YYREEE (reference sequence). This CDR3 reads CASSPPSGTRETQYF. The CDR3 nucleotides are TGTGCCAGCAGCCCTCCGTCCGGGACAAGAGAGACCCAGTACTTC. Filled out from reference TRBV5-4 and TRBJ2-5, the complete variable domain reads ETGVTQSPTHLIKTRGQQVTLRCSSQSGHNTVSWYQQALGQGPQFIFQYYREEENGRGNFPPRFSGLQFPNYSSELNVNALELDDSALYLCASSPPSGTRETQYFGPGTRLLVL.

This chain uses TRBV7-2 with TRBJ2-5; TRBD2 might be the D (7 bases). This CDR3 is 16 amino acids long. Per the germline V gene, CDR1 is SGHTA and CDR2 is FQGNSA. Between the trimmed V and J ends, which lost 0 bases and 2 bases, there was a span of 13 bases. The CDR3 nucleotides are TGTGCCAGCAGCTTAGCGGGGGGGCCGGGTCAAGAGACCCAGTACTTC. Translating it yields CASSLAGGPGQETQYF.

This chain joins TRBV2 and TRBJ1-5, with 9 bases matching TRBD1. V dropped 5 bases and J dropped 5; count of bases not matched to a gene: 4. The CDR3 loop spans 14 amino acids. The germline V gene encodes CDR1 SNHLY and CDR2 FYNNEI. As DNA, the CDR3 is TGTGCCAGCAGTACAGGGGGCGCGTATCAGCCCCAGCATTTT. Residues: CASSTGGAYQPQHF. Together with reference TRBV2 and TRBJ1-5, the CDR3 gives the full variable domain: EPEVTQTPSHQVTQMGQEVILRCVPISNHLYFYWYRQILGQKVEFLVSFYNNEISEKSEIFDDQFSVERPDGSNFTLKIRSTKLEDSAMYFCASSTGGAYQPQHFGDGTRLSIL.

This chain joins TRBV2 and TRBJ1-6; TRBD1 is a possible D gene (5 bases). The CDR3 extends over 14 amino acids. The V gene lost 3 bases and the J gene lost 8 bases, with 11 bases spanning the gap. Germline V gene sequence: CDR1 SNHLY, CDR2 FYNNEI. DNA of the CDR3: TGTGCCAGCAGTGACAGATTAGGGGATTCACCCCTCCACTTT. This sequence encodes CASSDRLGDSPLHF.

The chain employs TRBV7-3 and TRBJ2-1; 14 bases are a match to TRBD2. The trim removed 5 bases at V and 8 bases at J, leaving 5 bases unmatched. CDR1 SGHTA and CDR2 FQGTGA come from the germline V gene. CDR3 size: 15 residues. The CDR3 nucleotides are TGTGCCAGCAGCCCGGGACTAGCGGGAGTGGATGAGCAGTTCTTC. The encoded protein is CASSPGLAGVDEQFF.

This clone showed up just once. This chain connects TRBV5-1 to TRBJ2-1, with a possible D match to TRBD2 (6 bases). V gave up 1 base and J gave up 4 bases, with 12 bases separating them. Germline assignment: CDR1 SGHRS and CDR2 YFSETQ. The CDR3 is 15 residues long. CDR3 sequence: CASSLSGDSYNEQFF. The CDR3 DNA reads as TGCGCCAGCAGCTTGAGTGGGGACTCTTACAATGAGCAGTTCTTC.

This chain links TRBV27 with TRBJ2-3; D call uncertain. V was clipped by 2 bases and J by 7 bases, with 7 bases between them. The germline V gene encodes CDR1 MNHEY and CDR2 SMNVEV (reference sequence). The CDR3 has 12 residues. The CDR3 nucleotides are TGTGCCAGCAGTTTAAATCTGAATACGCAGTATTTT. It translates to CASSLNLNTQYF.